The 29 T cell receptor beta chains given below trace back to one sample, sequenced in a study of CD8 T cells in Susac syndrome. Random hexamers were used to reverse transcribe the RNA input (about 0.45 to 1 ug). MiXCR, run by TCRdb on the immunoSEQ multiplex PCR reads, gives a single entry per CDR3 protein. The sample holds around 170,000 distinct CDR3 sequences; approximately 95% are singletons and the top ten take 0.15% to 0.2%. Sequencing was carried out using CD8+ T cells from PBMCs. These receptors came from a human donor with multiple sclerosis.

About this clonotype: At one end the junction does not follow the germline gene, possibly because of a read error. This sequence joins TRBV27 and TRBJ2-1, with 11 bases matching TRBD2. The CDR3 spans 17 residues. Germline V gene data show CDR1 as MNHEY and CDR2 as SMNVEV (reference sequence). The CDR3 coding sequence is TGTGCCAGCAGTTTAGCCCGGGGGGGACTAGCGGACCCCCTGCAGCTCTTC. Protein sequence: CASSLARGGLADPLQLF.

The J gene is TRBJ2-1, the V gene TRBV4-1; TRBD2 agrees at 13 bases. J lost 9 bases, V lost 4 bases, and 6 bases had no gene match. The CDR3 is 15 amino acids. The germline V gene encodes CDR1 MGHRA and CDR2 YSYEKL. The CDR3 nucleotides read TGCGCCAGCAGCCGGGGACTAGCGGGATTGGGTGAGCAGTTCTTC. Translating it yields CASSRGLAGLGEQFF.

The chain recombines TRBV27 with TRBJ2-1; perhaps TRBD1 as D (6 bases). The CDR3 is 15 residues long. Per the germline V gene, CDR1 is MNHEY and CDR2 is SMNVEV (reference sequence). The V end lost 2 bases, the J end lost 6 bases, and 14 bases lay between the germline ends. In nucleotides, the CDR3 is TGTGCCAGCAGTTTACTGGGGGCGCAAATCAATGAGCAGTTCTTC. Encoded protein: CASSLLGAQINEQFF.

This chain connects TRBV19 to TRBJ1-4, with D possibly being TRBD1 (5 bases). V gave up 2 bases and J gave up 8 bases, with 15 bases separating them. Germline V gene data show CDR1 as LNHDA and CDR2 as SQIVND (reference sequence). The CDR3 sequence is 15 residues long. The CDR3 region is CASSIFDSWGEKLFF. DNA of the CDR3: TGTGCCAGTAGTATATTCGACAGTTGGGGCGAAAAACTGTTTTTT.

This clonotype occurred a few times. The chain employs TRBV30 and TRBJ2-1; D is possibly TRBD2 (5 bases). This CDR3 comprises 12 residues. Deletions cut 0 bases from V and 9 bases from J, with 9 bases between. Germline V gene lookup returns CDR1 GTSNPN and CDR2 SVGIG (reference sequence). The CDR3 DNA reads TGTGCCTGGAGTGTGCGAGCGGTTGAGCAGTTCTTC. Translating gives CAWSVRAVEQFF.

The chain joins TRBV19 to TRBJ2-1; 7 bases agree with TRBD2. J was trimmed by 8 bases and V by 5 bases; bases with no gene match: 15. CDR3 size: 16 residues. From germline, CDR1 is LNHDA and CDR2 SQIVND (reference sequence). The CDR3 DNA reads as TGTGCCAGTAGTGCACTTGGGAGGGCCGGTCTCGATGAGCAGTTCTTC. Its protein product is CASSALGRAGLDEQFF.

This chain joins TRBV9 and TRBJ1-4; D is unclear. Trimming removed 0 bases at V and 3 bases at J, with 9 bases between. Per germline, CDR1 SGDLS and CDR2 YYNGEE. The CDR3 runs 15 residues. DNA for the CDR3: TGTGCCAGCAGCGTAGAGCCGGGTTCTAATGAAAAACTGTTTTTT. This gives the protein CASSVEPGSNEKLFF.

The rearrangement uses TRBV4-1 and TRBJ2-3; 7 positions agree with TRBD2. V was pared by 4 bases and J by 0 bases, with 4 bases of the junction left unmatched. Germline assignment: CDR1 MGHRA and CDR2 YSYEKL. This CDR3 spans 15 amino acids. CDR3 sequence: CASSRKAGSTDTQYF. CDR3 nucleotides: TGCGCCAGCAGCCGGAAAGCGGGAAGCACAGATACGCAGTATTTT.

The genes are TRBV4-1 and TRBJ1-5; D remains ambiguous. CDR3 length equals 15 residues. V lost 1 base, J lost 4 bases, and 11 bases lay in between. CDR1 and CDR2 from the germline V gene are MGHRA and YSYEKL. CDR3 DNA sequence: TGCGCCAGCAGCCAAGGATTTAATTTGAATCAGCCCCAGCATTTT. Residues: CASSQGFNLNQPQHF.

V usage is TRBV28 and J usage is TRBJ2-7, with 11 positions matching TRBD1. With V trimmed by 3 bases and J by 2 bases, 3 bases remained unmatched. The CDR3 covers 15 residues. In germline, CDR1 is MDHEN, CDR2 SYDVKM. The CDR3 is CASSLRGQGAYEQYF. CDR3 DNA sequence: TGTGCCAGCAGTTTGCGGGGACAGGGGGCCTACGAGCAGTACTTC.

V is TRBV27 and J is TRBJ2-1; 8 nucleotides line up with TRBD2. CDR3 length equals 17 residues. Germline assignment: CDR1 MNHEY and CDR2 SMNVEV (reference sequence). V trimming: 1 base; J trimming: 8 bases; junction bases outside the gene matches: 13. CDR3 DNA sequence: TGTGCCAGCAGTTTATATACTAGCGGAAGCCCGGGGGATGAGCAGTTCTTC. Protein sequence: CASSLYTSGSPGDEQFF.

The CDR3 loop reads CASSKRLAGPLTDTQYF. The CDR3 nucleotides are TGTGCCAGCAGCAAGCGACTAGCGGGCCCCCTCACAGATACGCAGTATTTT. The rearrangement joins TRBV3-1 to TRBJ2-3; 10 bases are shared with TRBD2. Germline lookup yields CDR1 LGHDT and CDR2 YNNKEL (reference sequence). This CDR3 contains 17 residues. The V segment lost 5 bases and the J segment 2 bases; nucleotides outside the gene matches: 10.

V gene TRBV7-9 combines with J gene TRBJ1-2; perhaps TRBD1 as D (6 bases). Trimming removed 3 bases from V and 2 bases from J, with 10 bases in between. The CDR3 is made up of 14 amino acids. Looked up from germline, CDR1 is SEHNR and CDR2 is FQNEAQ (reference sequence). The CDR3: CASSLVGQNYGYTF. The CDR3 nucleotides read TGTGCCAGCAGCTTGGTTGGACAGAACTATGGCTACACCTTC.

V is TRBV24-1 and J is TRBJ2-5; D is possibly TRBD1 or TRBD2 (5 bases each). Germline CDR1 and CDR2: KGHDR and SFDVKD. The CDR3 spans 13 residues. V lost 5 bases and J lost 5, with 11 bases in between. The CDR3 protein is CATSAPGSETQYF. CDR3 DNA: TGTGCCACCAGTGCCCCAGGGAGTGAGACCCAGTACTTC.

This chain uses TRBV6-1 with TRBJ2-7; D tentatively fits TRBD1 or TRBD2 (7 bases each). V dropped 6 bases and J dropped 6 bases, with 18 bases sitting between them. Germline lookup yields CDR1 MNHNS and CDR2 SASEGT. This CDR3 has 14 amino acids. The CDR3 sequence: CASRTTGRGLEQYF. Written as DNA, the CDR3 is TGTGCCAGCAGGACGACAGGGAGGGGCCTCGAGCAGTACTTC.

The gene calls are TRBV3-1 and TRBJ2-7, with D tentatively TRBD2 (6 bases). Germline V CDR1 and CDR2: LGHDT, YNNKEL (reference sequence). The CDR3 has 15 amino acids. Deletions cut 4 bases from V and 2 bases from J, with 15 bases between. The CDR3 coding sequence is TGTGCCAGCAGCCGGGAGGCAGGGCTCGCCTACGAGCAGTACTTC. It is translated as CASSREAGLAYEQYF.

The chain couples TRBV7-6 to TRBJ2-7; 10 bases match TRBD2. Germline V CDR1 and CDR2: SGHVS, FNYEAQ. CDR3 size: 15 residues. Germline trimming cut 0 bases from V and 7 bases from J; bases unmatched to any gene: 6. DNA for the CDR3: TGTGCCAGCAGCTTAGCAAGCGGGGGGGCACGTGAGCAGTACTTC. Amino acid sequence: CASSLASGGAREQYF.

This clonotype was observed a single time. The chain joins TRBV24-1 to TRBJ1-5; TRBD1 matches 8 bases. Unmatched junction bases numbered 8, after V lost 11 bases and J lost 0 bases. Germline V gene data show CDR1 as KGHDR and CDR2 as SFDVKD. The CDR3 runs to 15 residues. For the CDR3, the DNA is TGTGCCAGTAACAGGGGGGCGTATAGCAATCAGCCCCAGCATTTT. Protein product: CASNRGAYSNQPQHF.

This chain uses TRBV20-1 with TRBJ2-2; D may be TRBD1 (6 bases). This CDR3 contains 16 residues. In germline, CDR1 is DFQATT, CDR2 SNEGSKA (reference sequence). V lost 0 bases, J lost 1 base, and 12 bases lay in between. This CDR3 is CSARDPQGRNTGELFF. The CDR3 bases are TGCAGTGCTAGAGATCCGCAGGGGCGGAACACCGGGGAGCTGTTTTTT.

The chain has TRBV18 and TRBJ1-1; D is ambiguous. Germline V gives CDR1 KGHSH, CDR2 LQKENI. The CDR3 has 13 residues. V was cut by 5 bases and J by 3 bases, with 10 bases left in between. CDR3: CASSGELDTEAFF. The DNA of the CDR3 is TGTGCCAGCTCAGGGGAGTTAGACACTGAAGCTTTCTTT. Using reference TRBV18 and TRBJ1-1 for the parts outside the CDR3, the full variable domain is NAGVMQNPRHLVRRRGQEARLRCSPMKGHSHVYWYRQLPEEGLKFMVYLQKENIIDESGMPKERFSAEFPKEGPSILRIQQVVRGDSAAYFCASSGELDTEAFFGQGTRLTVV.

V is TRBV20-1 and J is TRBJ1-1; 7 nucleotides agree with TRBD1. J gave up 5 bases and V 5 bases, and 2 bases lay outside the gene matches. Germline assignment: CDR1 DFQATT and CDR2 SNEGSKA (reference sequence). CDR3 length: 11 amino acids. The CDR3 coding sequence is TGCAGTGCTGGACAGGAGACTGAAGCTTTCTTT. It specifies CSAGQETEAFF.

Here the CDR3 reads CASSPGRRTDTQYF. The CDR3, as DNA: TGTGCCAGCAGCCCTGGCCGTCGCACAGATACGCAGTATTTT. The chain combines TRBV3-1 with TRBJ2-3; D unclear. The V end lost 4 bases, the J end lost 1 base, and 9 bases lay between the germline ends. The CDR3 covers 14 residues. The germline gives CDR1 LGHDT, CDR2 YNNKEL (reference sequence).

V usage is TRBV20-1 and J usage is TRBJ2-5, with 8 bases fitting TRBD1. Germline V gene lookup returns CDR1 DFQATT and CDR2 SNEGSKA (reference sequence). The length of the CDR3 is 15 residues. V lost 0 bases, J lost 1 base, and 4 bases stayed unmatched. CDR3: CSARDGTGSQETQYF. In nucleotides, the CDR3 is TGCAGTGCTAGAGACGGGACAGGAAGCCAAGAGACCCAGTACTTC.

The V gene is TRBV19, the J gene TRBJ2-5; 11 nucleotides agree with TRBD2. CDR3 length: 14 residues. V gave up 7 bases and J gave up 5 bases; unmatched junction bases: 6. Germline-derived CDR1 and CDR2 are LNHDA and SQIVND (reference sequence). The CDR3 DNA follows: TGTGCCAGTAAGGTAGCGGGGGGGCAGGAGACCCAGTACTTC. It encodes CASKVAGGQETQYF.

The gene calls are TRBV27 and TRBJ1-1, with a tentative D call TRBD1 (5 bases). The germline V gene has CDR1 MNHEY and CDR2 SMNVEV (reference sequence). CDR3 length: 14 amino acids. Trimming pared 6 bases from V and 5 bases from J, leaving 16 bases between. The CDR3, as DNA: TGTGCCAGCAGCCCGGGACTGTCCGGGACTGAAGCTTTCTTT. Amino acids: CASSPGLSGTEAFF.

The rearrangement links TRBV2 to TRBJ1-5; 8 nucleotides match TRBD1. Per germline, CDR1 SNHLY and CDR2 FYNNEI. V lost 6 bases, J lost 0 bases, and 13 bases stayed unmatched. CDR3 length equals 18 residues. The CDR3 region is CASSGARDRIDSNQPQHF. Here the CDR3 DNA reads TGTGCCAGCAGCGGAGCCCGGGACAGGATCGATAGCAATCAGCCCCAGCATTTT.

The chain joins TRBV29-1 to TRBJ2-1; 8 positions match TRBD2. CDR3 length equals 13 residues. From germline, CDR1 is SQVTM and CDR2 ANQGSEA. This chain's CDR3 is CSESGSSYNEQFF. The CDR3 coding sequence is TGCAGTGAGAGCGGGAGCTCCTACAATGAGCAGTTCTTC.

The V and J genes are TRBV27 and TRBJ2-3; TRBD1 aligns across 7 bases. Trimming took 5 bases from V and 6 from J; bases not matched to a gene: 14. Germline V lookup: CDR1 MNHEY, CDR2 SMNVEV (reference sequence). This CDR3 has 16 amino acids. The CDR3 bases are TGTGCCAGCAGTACTCGGGGACAGTCGGGCGGGGATACGCAGTATTTT. Its protein is CASSTRGQSGGDTQYF.

This rearrangement joins TRBV9 to TRBJ1-4; TRBD1 is a possible D gene (5 bases). The CDR3 covers 15 residues. The V gene's germline CDR1 is SGDLS and CDR2 YYNGEE. Trimming removed 3 bases at V and 5 bases at J, with 14 bases between. CDR3 in amino acids: CASSELRDGNEKLFF. CDR3 DNA: TGTGCCAGCAGCGAACTCCGGGACGGAAATGAAAAACTGTTTTTT. Complete variable domain (other parts from reference TRBV9 and TRBJ1-4): DSGVTQTPKHLITATGQRVTLRCSPRSGDLSVYWYQQSLDQGLQFLIQYYNGEERAKGNILERFSAQQFPDLHSELNLSSLELGDSALYFCASSELRDGNEKLFFGSGTQLSVL.